These 27 T cell receptor beta chains originate from one sample sequenced in a study of early T cells in non-severe SARS-CoV-2 infection. TCRdb used MiXCR to reprocess the 5' RACE reads, holding one entry per CDR3 protein. This repertoire shows 30,000 to 35,000 distinct CDR3 sequences, around 5.8% found once; its top ten account for 5.3%. The sample consisted of whole blood. These TCRs come from an adult who was a healthcare worker with PCR-confirmed SARS-CoV-2 infection or an uninfected control (not recorded which).

The chain couples TRBV11-2 to TRBJ2-7; D not certain. The CDR3 has 13 residues. Germline V CDR1 and CDR2: SGHAT, FQNNGV. V lost 5 bases to trimming and J lost 7 bases, with 15 bases between them. The CDR3 nucleotides are TGTGCCAGCAGCATTTGGGTGGAAAGTGAGCAGTACTTC. Protein sequence: CASSIWVESEQYF.

This clonotype was observed at least ten times. The V gene is TRBV12-3 or TRBV12-4, the J gene TRBJ2-7; unclear D gene. CDR3 length: 12 residues. Trimming took 3 bases from V and 3 from J, leaving 6 bases between them. CDR3 nucleotides: TGTGCCAGCAGTTTTTACCACTACGAGCAGTACTTC. This translates into CASSFYHYEQYF.

Ten or more counts support this clonotype. The chain uses TRBV7-8 and TRBJ2-5; 9 nucleotides agree with TRBD2. The germline gives CDR1 SGHVS, CDR2 FQNEAQ. CDR3 length: 14 amino acids. J lost 5 bases, V lost 1 base, and 2 bases had no gene match. CDR3 region: CASSLVGLAETQYF. DNA of the CDR3: TGTGCCAGCAGCTTAGTGGGACTAGCTGAGACCCAGTACTTC.

This clonotype was detected many times. V gene TRBV7-6 combines with J gene TRBJ2-1, with no clear D. Germline V lookup: CDR1 SGHVS, CDR2 FNYEAQ. V was cut by 1 base and J by 8 bases, with 12 bases left in between. The CDR3 sequence is 14 residues long. CDR3 nucleotides: TGTGCCAGCAGCTTAGGGACCCCAGGCGATGAGCAGTTCTTC. Residues: CASSLGTPGDEQFF.

The sample holds many counts of this clonotype. This chain connects TRBV5-1 to TRBJ2-7, with a possible D match to TRBD1 (6 bases). This CDR3 region has 13 residues. CDR1 is SGHRS and CDR2 is YFSETQ in the germline V gene. V gave up 3 bases and J gave up 3 bases, with 10 bases separating them. CDR3 in DNA: TGCGCCAGCAGCTGGGGGCTAGGCTACGAGCAGTACGTC. This sequence encodes CASSWGLGYEQYV.

Many counts were recorded for this clonotype. V gene TRBV27 combines with J gene TRBJ1-1, with no clear D. There are 13 residues in the CDR3. Deletions cut 3 bases from V and 0 bases from J, with 5 bases between. The germline CDR1 and CDR2 sequences are MNHEY and SMNVEV (reference sequence). CDR3 in DNA: TGTGCCAGCAGTTTTAATGTGAACACTGAAGCTTTCTTT. Translating gives CASSFNVNTEAFF.

This clonotype showed up many times. The chain has TRBV20-1 and TRBJ2-3, with TRBD2 identical over 11 bases. CDR1 and CDR2 from the germline V gene are DFQATT and SNEGSKA (reference sequence). V shed 4 bases, J shed 7 bases, and the junction held 10 bases outside the gene matches. The CDR3 extends over 15 amino acids. The DNA of the CDR3 is TGCAGTGCTACCCCCGTAGCGGGAGGGCCCCATACGCAGTATTTT. Protein sequence: CSATPVAGGPHTQYF.

This clonotype has just a few counts. V is TRBV7-3 and J is TRBJ1-1, with D possibly matching TRBD1 (5 bases). Trimming left V 2 bases short and J 4 bases short, with 11 bases between. In germline, CDR1 is SGHTA, CDR2 FQGTGA. The CDR3 extends over 14 amino acids. The CDR3, as DNA: TGTGCCAGCAGCTTACAGGGAGGGATCACTGAAGCTTTCTTT. This codes for CASSLQGGITEAFF.

This clonotype occurred many times. The rearrangement uses TRBV11-2 and TRBJ2-1; D not certain. Germline CDR1 is SGHAT and CDR2 is FQNNGV. The CDR3 totals 13 residues. Trimming removed 0 bases from V and 8 bases from J, with 8 bases in between. CDR3: CASSLDNVDEQFF. CDR3 nucleotide sequence: TGTGCCAGCAGCTTAGACAACGTCGATGAGCAGTTCTTC.

The sample holds many counts of this clonotype. The chain recombines TRBV24-1 with TRBJ2-1; 14 nucleotides agree with TRBD2. V was pared by 1 base and J by 4 bases, with 5 bases of the junction left unmatched. The CDR3 totals 18 residues. Germline values: CDR1 KGHDR, CDR2 SFDVKD. In DNA form, the CDR3 reads TGTGCCACCAGTGATTTCGCCGGGACTAGCGGGAGATACAATGAGCAGTTCTTC. Protein: CATSDFAGTSGRYNEQFF.

J is TRBJ1-2 and V is TRBV2; 8 bases line up with TRBD1. The CDR3 spans 13 residues. CDR1 is SNHLY, CDR2 FYNNEI, per germline. Trimming cost V 2 bases and J 8 bases; bases outside gene matches: 4. The CDR3 DNA follows: TGTGCCAGCAGTGAACGGACAGGGTTGGGCTACACCTTC. It specifies CASSERTGLGYTF.

This clonotype was seen ten or more times. V gene TRBV6-5 combines with J gene TRBJ1-3; a weak D match, TRBD1 (5 bases). There are 15 residues in the CDR3. Germline values: CDR1 MNHEY, CDR2 SVGAGI. The germline V and J ends were trimmed by 2 bases and 2 bases, with 10 bases remaining between them. DNA for the CDR3: TGTGCCAGCAGTTACGCCAGGGACGCTGGAAACACCATATATTTT. Protein product: CASSYARDAGNTIYF.

This clonotype was seen ten or more times. The V and J genes are TRBV6-2 or TRBV6-3 and TRBJ1-3; D is ambiguous. In germline, CDR1 is MNHEY, CDR2 SVGEGT. V lost 6 bases, J lost 4 bases, and 16 bases lay in between. The CDR3 covers 15 residues. The CDR3 is CASSLARLRGNTIYF. CDR3 nucleotides: TGTGCCAGCAGCTTGGCCCGTCTCCGAGGAAACACCATATATTTT.

This clonotype came up a few times. The rearrangement uses TRBV6-5 and TRBJ1-5; D possibly corresponds to TRBD1 (5 bases). CDR3 length: 19 amino acids. Trimming cost V 2 bases and J 0 bases, with 20 bases left between them. CDR1 is MNHEY, CDR2 SVGAGI, per germline. The CDR3 region is CASSYRDPRFGNSNQPQHF. CDR3 DNA sequence: TGTGCCAGCAGTTACCGGGACCCGAGATTTGGTAATAGCAATCAGCCCCAGCATTTT.

The chain recombines TRBV7-9 with TRBJ2-2, with D hard to call. Germline V gene data show CDR1 as SEHNR and CDR2 as FQNEAQ (reference sequence). The ends were cut back, 1 base at V and 6 bases at J, with 12 bases in the middle. This CDR3 spans 15 amino acids. Here the CDR3 DNA reads TGTGCCAGCAGCTTAGATGGCCCTTTGTCCGGGGAGCTGTTTTTT. Translated: CASSLDGPLSGELFF.

This clonotype occurred many times. CDR3 sequence reads: CASKILAATQPQHF. Here the CDR3 DNA reads TGTGCCAGCAAAATCTTGGCAGCTACGCAGCCCCAGCATTTT. The genes are TRBV6-1 and TRBJ1-5; D is uncertain. Germline V CDR1 and CDR2: MNHNS, SASEGT. The CDR3 runs to 14 residues. Between the trimmed V and J ends, which lost 7 bases and 7 bases, there was a span of 17 bases.

There are many counts of this clonotype. The chain links TRBV6-5 to TRBJ2-7, with D perhaps given as TRBD1 or TRBD2 (5 bases each). Germline V CDR1 and CDR2: MNHEY, SVGAGI. Trimming took 3 bases from V and 2 from J, leaving 8 bases between them. The CDR3 is 13 residues long. CDR3 DNA sequence: TGTGCCAGCAGTTATCGGGGCACCTACGAGCAGTACTTC. This gives the protein CASSYRGTYEQYF.

This clonotype was picked up many times. The chain has TRBV14 and TRBJ2-1; no clear D. V lost 3 bases to trimming and J lost 6 bases, with 3 bases between them. Germline assignment: CDR1 SGHDN and CDR2 FVKESK. The CDR3 is 11 residues long. The CDR3 DNA sequence: TGTGCCAGCAGCCAGGGCAATGAGCAGTTCTTC. The encoded protein is CASSQGNEQFF.

This clonotype was found many times. J is TRBJ1-5 and V is TRBV12-3 or TRBV12-4; D not certain. The V end was cut by 4 bases, the J end by 3 bases, with 10 bases between. The CDR3 runs 14 residues. The CDR3 loop reads CASSSPGFNQPQHF. The CDR3 region has the DNA TGTGCCAGCAGTTCCCCGGGCTTCAATCAGCCCCAGCATTTT.

At least ten counts were recorded for this clonotype. The chain is built from TRBV2 and TRBJ2-1; the match to TRBD2 covers 7 bases. Trimming took 9 bases from V and 9 from J; bases not matched to a gene: 11. Germline CDR1 is SNHLY and CDR2 is FYNNEI. The CDR3 runs 13 residues. CDR3 nucleotides: TGTGCCAGGAGACTAGCACAGAATGGTGAGCAGTTCTTC. Its translation: CARRLAQNGEQFF.

This clonotype was observed at least ten times. This chain links TRBV10-2 with TRBJ2-1; possible D gene TRBD1, 5 bases. V was clipped by 3 bases and J by 9 bases, with 9 bases between them. Germline values: CDR1 WSHSY, CDR2 SAAADI. The CDR3 extends over 12 amino acids. Here the CDR3 DNA reads TGCGCCAGCAGTGAAGGAAGGGGTGAGCAGTTCTTC. It translates to CASSEGRGEQFF.

This clonotype was detected ten times or more. The J gene is TRBJ1-5, the V gene TRBV12-3 or TRBV12-4; D is ambiguous. The CDR3 is 17 residues long. V was clipped by 3 bases and J by 0 bases, with 15 bases between them. CDR3 protein: CASSFILTAISNQPQHF. The DNA for the CDR3 is TGTGCCAGCAGTTTCATACTAACAGCCATTAGCAATCAGCCCCAGCATTTT.

The chain recombines TRBV7-8 with TRBJ2-5; no reliable D call. The V gene's germline CDR1 is SGHVS and CDR2 FQNEAQ. The V end was cut by 5 bases, the J end by 0 bases, with 10 bases between. This CDR3 contains 14 residues. CDR3 residues: CASSRNMYQETQYF. CDR3 sequence (DNA): TGTGCCAGCAGCCGGAACATGTACCAAGAGACCCAGTACTTC.

This clonotype came up many times. V usage is TRBV6-2 or TRBV6-3 and J usage is TRBJ1-2; 8 bases are shared with TRBD1. The CDR3 length is 14 residues. The J segment lost 6 bases and the V segment lost 6 bases, leaving 9 bases of the junction unmatched. CDR1 and CDR2 (germline): MNHEY, SVGEGT. As DNA, the CDR3 is TGTGCCAGCAGGCTACTCCAGGGGGCGCATGGCTACACCTTC. As protein: CASRLLQGAHGYTF.

The chain carries TRBV9 and TRBJ1-2; 9 nucleotides line up with TRBD1. The CDR3 runs 15 residues. Unmatched junction bases numbered 8, after V lost 4 bases and J lost 4 bases. Looked up from germline, CDR1 is SGDLS and CDR2 is YYNGEE. In DNA, the CDR3 is TGTGCCAGCAGCCTAGGGGACAGGGTGGCCTATGGCTACACCTTC. As protein: CASSLGDRVAYGYTF.

V and J are TRBV13 and TRBJ2-7, with no clear D. CDR1 and CDR2 (germline): PRHDT, FYEKMQ (reference sequence). The CDR3 consists of 13 residues. Between the trimmed V and J ends, which lost 3 bases and 3 bases, there was a span of 9 bases. DNA for the CDR3: TGTGCCAGCAGCTTCCTGGACGGCTACGAGCAGTACGTC. Encoded protein: CASSFLDGYEQYV.

This clonotype was observed many times. The V call is TRBV7-9, the J call TRBJ2-1, with TRBD1 matching 7 bases. The J segment lost 7 bases and the V segment lost 3 bases, leaving 15 bases of the junction unmatched. Germline assignment: CDR1 SEHNR and CDR2 FQNEAQ (reference sequence). This CDR3 has 17 amino acids. The CDR3 region has the DNA TGTGCCAGCAGCTTTGAAGTCGGCCCAGGGGGTCGTAATGAGCAGTTCTTC. Translated, it gives CASSFEVGPGGRNEQFF.